This paragraph covers one T cell receptor (beta chain) sequence. The antigen is not known. CDR3 regions were amplified by Arm-PCR using iRepertoire HTBI primers to build TCR beta libraries. Via MiXCR, TCRdb re-called the multiplex PCR reads, giving one row per CDR3 protein. This table holds some 280,000 distinct CDR3 sequences, roughly a fifth found once. Sample time point: persistent/refractory GD, antithyroid drugs over 5 years with positive TRAb. Construction of the TCR library relied on RNA isolated from PBMCs. The data derive from a study of regulatory T cells in long-lasting Graves disease. Findings and caveats of the study: Preferential use of TRBV28, TRBJ1-2 and TRBJ2-5 was seen in persistent disease. TCR diversity was lower in persistent Graves' patients (versus newly diagnosed ones). Those with persistent disease had in common more public clonotypes (approximately 2,500) than new patients (approximately 990).

The CDR3 length is 16 residues. The V and J ends lost 5 bases and 0 bases respectively, with 14 bases between them. The germline V gene has CDR1 SGHTA and CDR2 FQGNSA. The gene calls are TRBV7-2 and TRBJ1-3; no clear D gene. Sequences were derived from peripheral blood mononuclear cells (PBMCs), sampled when the disease was refractory, from a patient treated with antithyroid drugs. This TCR was sampled from a female donor with Graves disease. The CDR3 DNA sequence: TGTGCCAGCAGCCAAGGGTCCAGCCGCTCTGGAAACACCATATATTTT. It specifies CASSQGSSRSGNTIYF. Combining the CDR3 with reference TRBV7-2 and TRBJ1-3 gives the whole variable domain GAGVSQSPSNKVTEKGKDVELRCDPISGHTALYWYRQSLGQGLEFLIYFQGNSAPDKSGLPSDRFSAERTGGSVSTLTIQRTQQEDSAVYLCASSQGSSRSGNTIYFGEGSWLTVV.